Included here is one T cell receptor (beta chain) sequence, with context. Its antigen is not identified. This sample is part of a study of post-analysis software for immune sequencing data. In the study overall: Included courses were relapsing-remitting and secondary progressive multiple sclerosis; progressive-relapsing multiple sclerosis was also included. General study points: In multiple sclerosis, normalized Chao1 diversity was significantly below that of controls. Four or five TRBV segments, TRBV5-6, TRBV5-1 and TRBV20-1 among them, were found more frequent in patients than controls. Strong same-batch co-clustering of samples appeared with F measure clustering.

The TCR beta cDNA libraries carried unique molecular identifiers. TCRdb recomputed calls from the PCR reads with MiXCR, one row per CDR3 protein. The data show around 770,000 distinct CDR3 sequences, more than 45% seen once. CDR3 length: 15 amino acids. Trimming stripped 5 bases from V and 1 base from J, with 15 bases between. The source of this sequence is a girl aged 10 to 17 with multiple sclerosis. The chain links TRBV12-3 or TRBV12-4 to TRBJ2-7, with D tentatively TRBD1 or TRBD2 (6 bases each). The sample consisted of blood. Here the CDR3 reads CASSPGGQGSYEQYF. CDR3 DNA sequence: TGTGCCAGCAGTCCTGGGGGGCAGGGTTCCTACGAGCAGTACTTC.